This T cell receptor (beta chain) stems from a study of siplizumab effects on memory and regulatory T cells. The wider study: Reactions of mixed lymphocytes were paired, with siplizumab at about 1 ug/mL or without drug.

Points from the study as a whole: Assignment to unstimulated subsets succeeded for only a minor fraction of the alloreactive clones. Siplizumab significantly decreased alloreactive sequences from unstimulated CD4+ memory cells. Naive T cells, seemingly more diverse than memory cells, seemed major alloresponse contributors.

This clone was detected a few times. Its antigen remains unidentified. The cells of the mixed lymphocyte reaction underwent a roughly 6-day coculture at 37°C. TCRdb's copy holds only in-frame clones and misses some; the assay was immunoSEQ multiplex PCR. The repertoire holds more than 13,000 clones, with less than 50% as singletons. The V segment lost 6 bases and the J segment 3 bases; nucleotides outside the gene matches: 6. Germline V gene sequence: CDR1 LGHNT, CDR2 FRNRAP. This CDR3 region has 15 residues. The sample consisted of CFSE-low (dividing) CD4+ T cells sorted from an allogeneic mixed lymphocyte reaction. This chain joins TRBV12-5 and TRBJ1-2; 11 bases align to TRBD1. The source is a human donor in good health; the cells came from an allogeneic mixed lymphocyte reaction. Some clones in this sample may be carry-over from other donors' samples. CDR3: CASGQGQGAYYGYTF. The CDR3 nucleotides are TGTGCTAGTGGCCAAGGACAGGGGGCTTACTATGGCTACACCTTC.